One sample yielded the 14 T cell receptor beta chains listed below, sequenced in a study of blood T cell repertoires in COVID-19. Sequencing used immunoSEQ multiplex PCR; TCRdb keeps in-frame clones, though not all of them. The table records over 100,000 clones, roughly 82% of them present only once. The sequenced sample was peripheral blood. The receptor set was obtained from a human donor in a cohort sampled during active COVID-19.

This CDR3 reads CASSLQGTQETQYF. The CDR3 nucleotides are TGCGCCAGCAGCTTACAGGGGACCCAAGAGACCCAGTACTTC. The rearrangement joins TRBV5-1 to TRBJ2-5, with 7 bases aligning to TRBD1. Germline values: CDR1 SGHRS, CDR2 YFSETQ. V trimming: 2 bases; J trimming: 1 base; junction bases outside the gene matches: 2. The CDR3 is 14 residues long.

This rearrangement joins TRBV7-3 to TRBJ2-1; D unclear. V was shortened by 5 bases and J by 4 bases, with 6 bases between the two germline ends. The CDR3 length is 12 residues. CDR1 SGHTA and CDR2 FQGTGA come from the germline V gene. This CDR3 reads CASSLRYNEQFF. Written as DNA, the CDR3 is TGTGCCAGCAGCCTCAGATACAATGAGCAGTTCTTC.

The gene calls are TRBV10-3 and TRBJ1-1, with TRBD1 as a possible D gene (5 bases). The CDR3 covers 11 residues. The V gene's germline CDR1 is ENHRY and CDR2 SYGVKD. V gave up 10 bases and J gave up 7 bases, with 13 bases separating them. The CDR3 reads CATAGRGEAFF. The CDR3 region has the DNA TGTGCCACTGCAGGAAGGGGTGAAGCTTTCTTT.

The rearrangement links TRBV7-2 to TRBJ1-4; no definite D call. The CDR3 is made up of 17 amino acids. Trimming removed 1 base at V and 5 bases at J, with 17 bases between. The germline V gene has CDR1 SGHTA and CDR2 FQGNSA. The chain's CDR3 is CASSLDGRRVPNEKLFF. DNA of the CDR3: TGTGCCAGCAGCTTAGATGGCCGCCGGGTTCCCAATGAAAAACTGTTTTTT.

This sequence joins TRBV6-6 and TRBJ1-3; 8 nucleotides match TRBD1. The length of the CDR3 is 16 residues. The J segment lost 0 bases and the V segment lost 5 bases, leaving 6 bases of the junction unmatched. CDR1 and CDR2 from the germline V gene are MNHNY and SVGAGI (reference sequence). The CDR3 nucleotides are TGTGCCAGCAGTCGAAGACAGGGGAGCTCTGGAAACACCATATATTTT. Translating it yields CASSRRQGSSGNTIYF.

The chain links TRBV7-2 to TRBJ2-1; D is possibly TRBD1 (6 bases). Trimming removed 1 base from V and 7 bases from J, with 14 bases in between. The CDR3 is 15 residues long. Germline V gives CDR1 SGHTA, CDR2 FQGNSA. The CDR3 coding sequence is TGTGCCAGCAGCTTAGATCCGGGTAGGGGGAATGAGCAGTTCTTC. Protein sequence: CASSLDPGRGNEQFF.

V usage is TRBV2 and J usage is TRBJ2-1; 7 nucleotides agree with TRBD2. The CDR3 sequence is 14 residues long. In germline, CDR1 is SNHLY, CDR2 FYNNEI. The V and J ends lost 10 bases and 0 bases, in that order; junction bases with no gene match: 6. The CDR3 DNA is TGTGCCACAGCAGGGAGGGGCTCCTACAATGAGCAGTTCTTC. The encoded protein is CATAGRGSYNEQFF.

On this clone: Mismatch with germline at one junction end may stem from a read error. The J gene is TRBJ1-3, the V gene TRBV5-4; possibly TRBD1 for D (6 bases). In germline, CDR1 is SGHNT, CDR2 YYREEE (reference sequence). CDR3 length: 12 amino acids. This CDR3 reads CASSTDRNTMYF. The DNA for the CDR3 is TGTGCCAGCAGCACCGACAGGAACACCATGTATTTT.

This clone was seen once. CDR3 nucleotides: TGTGCCAGCACCCCCAGGGCTGATAATTCACCCCTCCACTTT. As protein: CASTPRADNSPLHF. The chain joins TRBV9 to TRBJ1-6; a weak D match, TRBD1 (5 bases). Germline V gives CDR1 SGDLS, CDR2 YYNGEE. The V gene lost 6 bases and the J gene lost 5 bases, with 12 bases spanning the gap. This CDR3 comprises 14 residues.

V gene TRBV28 combines with J gene TRBJ2-5; a possible D gene is TRBD1 (7 bases). Trimming pared 4 bases from V and 4 bases from J, leaving 16 bases between. CDR3 size: 15 residues. Germline lookup yields CDR1 MDHEN and CDR2 SYDVKM. The CDR3: CASSSPRRGPETQYF. The CDR3 DNA sequence: TGTGCCAGCAGTTCACCGAGGAGGGGGCCAGAGACCCAGTACTTC.

On this clone itself: Other DNA sequences in the same sample also yield this CDR3. The V call is TRBV19, the J call TRBJ1-5; TRBD1 matches 8 bases. The V gene end was trimmed by 3 bases and the J gene end by 7 bases; junction bases not matched to a gene: 8. Per germline, CDR1 LNHDA and CDR2 SQIVND (reference sequence). This CDR3 is built from 15 residues. CDR3 in amino acids: CASSIKTGGGQPQHF. The DNA for the CDR3 is TGTGCCAGTAGTATTAAAACAGGGGGAGGGCAGCCCCAGCATTTT.

This rearrangement joins TRBV9 to TRBJ2-5; weak D call: TRBD1 (5 bases). The germline CDR1 and CDR2 sequences are SGDLS and YYNGEE. CDR3 size: 14 residues. V lost 4 bases and J lost 4, with 14 bases in between. The CDR3 region has the DNA TGTGCCAGCAGCCCGTTTTGGGGCGGAGAGACCCAGTACTTC. Translating gives CASSPFWGGETQYF.

This clone appeared a single time. The chain has TRBV30 and TRBJ2-1; D ambiguous. Between the trimmed V and J ends, which lost 0 bases and 5 bases, there was a span of 14 bases. Germline V gene sequence: CDR1 GTSNPN, CDR2 SVGIG (reference sequence). The CDR3 is 15 residues long. The CDR3 sequence: CAWSVRAIRNNEQFF. In nucleotides, the CDR3 is TGTGCCTGGAGTGTAAGAGCGATCCGTAACAATGAGCAGTTCTTC. Full variable domain (rest looked up from reference TRBV30 and TRBJ2-1): SQTIHQWPATLVQPVGSPLSLECTVEGTSNPNLYWYRQAAGRGLQLLFYSVGIGQISSEVPQNLSASRPQDRQFILSSKKLLLSDSGFYLCAWSVRAIRNNEQFFGPGTRLTVL.

V and J are TRBV4-1 and TRBJ2-2; weak D call: TRBD2 (5 bases). The germline V gene has CDR1 MGHRA and CDR2 YSYEKL. Trimming cost V 4 bases and J 8 bases, with 20 bases left between them. The CDR3 sequence is 16 residues long. CDR3 DNA: TGCGCCAGCAGCCCTACCCTATTTGGCGGGTGGGGGGAGCTGTTTTTT. It translates to CASSPTLFGGWGELFF.